A selection of T cell receptor beta chains follows, all from one sample in a study of Graves' ophthalmopathy and Graves' hyperthyroidism. TCRdb re-analysed the multiplex PCR reads in MiXCR, keeping a single row per CDR3 protein. The sample yields 900,000 to 1,200,000 distinct CDR3 sequences, less than 45% seen once. The sequenced material came from peripheral blood or thyroid tissue (not recorded which). The origin of the receptors is an adult man with Graves' hyperthyroidism. Each CDR3 is given with its conserved first and last residue. D genes are given only for firm matches. Size values are once, few and many counts, or a class for expanded clones, and some rows have none.

v_call	j_call	d_call	cdr3_length	clone_size	cdr3_nt	cdr3_aa
TRBV11-1	TRBJ2-7	TRBD1	16	.	TGTGCCAGCAGCTTGACAGGGGGTGGCACTAAGGGACAGCAGTACTTC	CASSLTGGGTKGQQYF
TRBV7-9	TRBJ2-5	.	16	many	TGTGCCAGCAGCGTTTGGGGGGGGCTCATCCAAGAGACCCAGTACTTC	CASSVWGGLIQETQYF
TRBV20-1	TRBJ2-7	TRBD1	12	.	TGCAGTGCTACCAGGACAGGGGTCGAGCAGTACTTC	CSATRTGVEQYF
TRBV7-2	TRBJ1-2	TRBD1	12	many	TGTGCCAGCAGCTCAGGGGGCATCGGCTACACCTTC	CASSSGGIGYTF
TRBV7-9	TRBJ1-2	TRBD1	15	.	TGTGCCAGCAGCTACGTCGACAGGGATGTGAACGGCTACACCTTC	CASSYVDRDVNGYTF
TRBV7-3	TRBJ1-4	.	13	.	TGTGCCAGCAGCCCGGGACGCAGGGAAAAACTGTTTTTT	CASSPGRREKLFF
TRBV2	TRBJ2-5	.	15	many	TGTGCCAGCAGTGAAGCTGGCGGGCAAAAAGAGACCCAGTACTTC	CASSEAGGQKETQYF
TRBV10-3	TRBJ2-7	.	11	.	TGTGCCAGCATGGATTTTTACGAGCAGTACTTC	CASMDFYEQYF
TRBV7-8	TRBJ1-5	TRBD1	15	few	TGTGCCAGCAGCCAGGGACAGGGGGCGTTACAGCCCCAGCATTTT	CASSQGQGALQPQHF
TRBV27	TRBJ1-1	.	13	.	TGTGCCACCCGAGTCGGGGGGAACACTGAAGCTTTCTTT	CATRVGGNTEAFF
TRBV19	TRBJ1-1	.	13	many	TGTGCCAGTAGACCAAAGGGGGTCACTGAAGCTTTCTTT	CASRPKGVTEAFF
TRBV7-9	TRBJ2-7	.	14	many	TGTGCCAGCAGCTTTTCTCCAGAGGCCTACGAGCAGTACTTC	CASSFSPEAYEQYF
TRBV11-2	TRBJ2-7	TRBD1	16	.	TGTGCCAGCAGCCCGTCCGGGAGGACAGGGGTCTACGAGCAGTACTTC	CASSPSGRTGVYEQYF
TRBV10-3	TRBJ1-5	.	17	.	TGTGCCAGCAGTCCCCATACAGGGCACGGGAGCAATCAGCCTCAGCATTTT	CASSPHTGHGSNQPQHF